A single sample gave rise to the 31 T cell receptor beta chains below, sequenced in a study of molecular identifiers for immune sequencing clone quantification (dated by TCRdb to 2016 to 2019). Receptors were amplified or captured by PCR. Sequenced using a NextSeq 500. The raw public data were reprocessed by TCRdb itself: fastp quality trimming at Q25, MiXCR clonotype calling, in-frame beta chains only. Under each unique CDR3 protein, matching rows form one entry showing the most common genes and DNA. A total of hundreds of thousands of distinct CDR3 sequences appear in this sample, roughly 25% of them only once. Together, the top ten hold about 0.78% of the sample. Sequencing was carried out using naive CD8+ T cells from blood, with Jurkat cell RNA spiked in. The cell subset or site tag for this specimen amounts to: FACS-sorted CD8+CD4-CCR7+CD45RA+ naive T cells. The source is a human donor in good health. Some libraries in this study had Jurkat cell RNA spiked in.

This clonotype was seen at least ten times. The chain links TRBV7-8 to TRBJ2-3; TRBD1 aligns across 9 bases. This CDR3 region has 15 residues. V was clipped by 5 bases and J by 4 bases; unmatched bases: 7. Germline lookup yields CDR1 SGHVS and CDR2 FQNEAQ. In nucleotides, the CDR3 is TGTGCCAGCAGCGCTAACAGGGGGCTGGCAGATACGCAGTATTTT. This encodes CASSANRGLADTQYF.

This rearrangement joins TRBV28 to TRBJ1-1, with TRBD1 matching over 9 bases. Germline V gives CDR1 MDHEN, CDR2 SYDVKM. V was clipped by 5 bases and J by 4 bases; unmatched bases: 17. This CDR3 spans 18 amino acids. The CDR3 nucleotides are TGTGCCAGCAGTCCTTCGCCGGGACAGGGTTTCATGAGCACTGAAGCTTTCTTT. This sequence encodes CASSPSPGQGFMSTEAFF.

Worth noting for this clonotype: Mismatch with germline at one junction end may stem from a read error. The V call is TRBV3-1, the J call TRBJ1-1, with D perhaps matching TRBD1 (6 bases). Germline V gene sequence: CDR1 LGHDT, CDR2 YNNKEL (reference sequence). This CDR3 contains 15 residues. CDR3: CASGQGAGGNTEAFF. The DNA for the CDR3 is TGTGCCAGCGGCCAAGGGGCGGGGGGCAACACTGAAGCTTTCTTT.

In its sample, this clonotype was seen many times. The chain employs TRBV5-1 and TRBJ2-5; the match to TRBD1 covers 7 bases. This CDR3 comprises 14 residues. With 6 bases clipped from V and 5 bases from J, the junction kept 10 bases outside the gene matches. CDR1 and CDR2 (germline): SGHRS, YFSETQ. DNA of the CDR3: TGCGCCAGCACCGGACAGGAGGTAACGGAGACCCAGTACTTC. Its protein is CASTGQEVTETQYF.

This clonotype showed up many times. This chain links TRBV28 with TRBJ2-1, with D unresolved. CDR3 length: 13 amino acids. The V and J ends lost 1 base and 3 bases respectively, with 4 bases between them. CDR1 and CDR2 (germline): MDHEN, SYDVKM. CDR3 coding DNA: TGTGCCAGCAGTTTATTCAGCTACAATGAGCAGTTCTTC. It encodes CASSLFSYNEQFF.

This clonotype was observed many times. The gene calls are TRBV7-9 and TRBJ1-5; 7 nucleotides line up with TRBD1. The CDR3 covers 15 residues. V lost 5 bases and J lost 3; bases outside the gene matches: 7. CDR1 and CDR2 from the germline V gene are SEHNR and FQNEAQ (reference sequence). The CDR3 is CASSTGTVANQPQHF. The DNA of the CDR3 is TGTGCCAGCAGCACGGGGACAGTTGCCAATCAGCCCCAGCATTTT.

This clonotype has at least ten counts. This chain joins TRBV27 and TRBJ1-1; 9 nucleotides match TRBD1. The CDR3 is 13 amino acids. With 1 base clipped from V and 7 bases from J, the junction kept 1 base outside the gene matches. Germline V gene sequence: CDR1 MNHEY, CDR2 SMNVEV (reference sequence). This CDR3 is CASSLWTGDEAFF. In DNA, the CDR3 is TGTGCCAGCAGTTTATGGACAGGGGATGAAGCTTTCTTT.

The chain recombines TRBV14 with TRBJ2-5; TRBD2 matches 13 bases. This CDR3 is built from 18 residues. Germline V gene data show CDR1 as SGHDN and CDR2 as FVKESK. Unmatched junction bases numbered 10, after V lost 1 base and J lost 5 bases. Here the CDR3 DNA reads TGTGCCAGCAGCCAAGGGGGGACTAGCGGGATAATCGGCGAGACCCAGTACTTC. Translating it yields CASSQGGTSGIIGETQYF.

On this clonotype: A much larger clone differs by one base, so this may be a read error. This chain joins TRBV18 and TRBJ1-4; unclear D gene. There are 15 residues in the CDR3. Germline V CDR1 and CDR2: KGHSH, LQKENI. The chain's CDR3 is CASPPDVGINEKLFF. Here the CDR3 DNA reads TGTGCCAGCCCACCCGATGTGGGAATTAATGAAAAACTGTTTTTT. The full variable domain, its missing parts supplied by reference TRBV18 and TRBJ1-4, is NAGVMQNPRHLVRRRGQEARLRCSPMKGHSHVYWYRQLPEEGLKFMVYLQKENIIDESGMPKERFSAEFPKEGPSILRIQQVVRGDSAAYFCASPPDVGINEKLFFGSGTQLSVL.

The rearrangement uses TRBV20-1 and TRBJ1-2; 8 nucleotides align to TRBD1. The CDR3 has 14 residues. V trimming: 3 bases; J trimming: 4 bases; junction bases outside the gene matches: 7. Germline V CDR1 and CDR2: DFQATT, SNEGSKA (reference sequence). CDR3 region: CSARVQTGGYGYTF. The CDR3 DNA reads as TGCAGTGCTAGGGTTCAAACAGGGGGCTATGGCTACACCTTC.

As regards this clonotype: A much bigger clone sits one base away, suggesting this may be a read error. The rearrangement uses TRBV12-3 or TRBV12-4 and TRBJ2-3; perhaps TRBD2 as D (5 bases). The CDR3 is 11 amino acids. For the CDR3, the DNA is TGTGCCAGCCCTGAGGGAAATACGCAGTGTTTT. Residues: CASPEGNTQCF.

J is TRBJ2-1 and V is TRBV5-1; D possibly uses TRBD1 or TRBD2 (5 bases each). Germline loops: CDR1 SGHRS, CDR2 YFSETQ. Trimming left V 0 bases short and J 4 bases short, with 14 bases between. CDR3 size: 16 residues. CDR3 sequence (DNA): TGCGCCAGCAGCTTGGCCCCCTGGGGGTCTTACAATGAGCAGTTCTTC. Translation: CASSLAPWGSYNEQFF. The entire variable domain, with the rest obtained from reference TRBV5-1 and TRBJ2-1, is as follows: KAGVTQTPRYLIKTRGQQVTLSCSPISGHRSVSWYQQTPGQGLQFLFEYFSETQRNKGNFPGRFSGRQFSNSRSEMNVSTLELGDSALYLCASSLAPWGSYNEQFFGPGTRLTVL.

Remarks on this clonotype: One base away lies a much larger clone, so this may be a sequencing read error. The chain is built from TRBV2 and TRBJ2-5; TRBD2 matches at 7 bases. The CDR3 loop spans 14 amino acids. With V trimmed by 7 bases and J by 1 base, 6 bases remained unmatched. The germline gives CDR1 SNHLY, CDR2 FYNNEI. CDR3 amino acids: CASNPGTTQETQYF. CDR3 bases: TGTGCCAGCAACCCCGGGACTACCCAAGAGACCCAGTACTTC.

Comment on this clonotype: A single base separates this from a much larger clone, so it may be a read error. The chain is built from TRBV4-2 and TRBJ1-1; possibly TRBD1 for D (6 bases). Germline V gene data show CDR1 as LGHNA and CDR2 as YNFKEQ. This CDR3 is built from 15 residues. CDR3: CAGSQLYRDVTEAFF. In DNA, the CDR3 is TGTGCCGGCAGCCAACTTTACAGGGATGTCACTGAAGCTTTCTTT.

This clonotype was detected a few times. CDR3 loop: CSARRNEQFF. The CDR3 coding sequence is TGCAGTGCTAGGCGCAATGAGCAGTTCTTC. The rearrangement links TRBV20-1 to TRBJ2-1; D is uncertain. The CDR3 has 10 amino acids. The germline V gene has CDR1 DFQATT and CDR2 SNEGSKA (reference sequence). V lost 3 bases and J 6 bases, leaving 3 bases between the germline ends.

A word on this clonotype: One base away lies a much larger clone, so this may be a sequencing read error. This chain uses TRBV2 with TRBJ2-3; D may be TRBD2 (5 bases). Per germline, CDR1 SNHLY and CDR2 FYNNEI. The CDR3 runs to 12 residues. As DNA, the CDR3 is TGTGCCAGCAAGGACTGGTTAGATACGAAGTATTTT. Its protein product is CASKDWLDTKYF.

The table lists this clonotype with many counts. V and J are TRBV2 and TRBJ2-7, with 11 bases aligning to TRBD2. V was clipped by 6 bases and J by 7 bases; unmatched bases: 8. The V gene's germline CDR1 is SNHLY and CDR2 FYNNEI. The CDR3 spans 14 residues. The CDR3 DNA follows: TGTGCCAGCAGAAAGACTAGCGGGACCCCGGAGCAGTACTTC. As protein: CASRKTSGTPEQYF.

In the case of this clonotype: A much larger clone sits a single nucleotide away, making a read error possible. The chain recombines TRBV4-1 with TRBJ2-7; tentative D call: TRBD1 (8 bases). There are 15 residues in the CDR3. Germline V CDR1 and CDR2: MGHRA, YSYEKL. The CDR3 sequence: CASSPGGQATYKQYF. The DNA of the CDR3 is TGCGCCAGCAGCCCGGGGGGACAGGCAACCTACAAGCAGTACTTC.

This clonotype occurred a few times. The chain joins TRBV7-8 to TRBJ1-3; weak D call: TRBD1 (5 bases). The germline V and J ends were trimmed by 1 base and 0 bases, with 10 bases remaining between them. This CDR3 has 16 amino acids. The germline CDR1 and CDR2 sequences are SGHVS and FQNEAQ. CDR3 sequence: CASSLEQGSSGNTIYF. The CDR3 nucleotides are TGTGCCAGCAGCTTAGAGCAGGGTTCCTCTGGAAACACCATATATTTT.

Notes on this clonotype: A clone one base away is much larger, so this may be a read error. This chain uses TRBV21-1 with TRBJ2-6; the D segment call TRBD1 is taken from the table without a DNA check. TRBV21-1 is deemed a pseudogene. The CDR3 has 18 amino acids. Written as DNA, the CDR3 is TGTGCCAGCACCAAGACAGGGAGTTCCTCCTCTGGGGCCGACGTCCTGACTTTC. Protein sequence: CASTKTGSSSSGADVLTF.

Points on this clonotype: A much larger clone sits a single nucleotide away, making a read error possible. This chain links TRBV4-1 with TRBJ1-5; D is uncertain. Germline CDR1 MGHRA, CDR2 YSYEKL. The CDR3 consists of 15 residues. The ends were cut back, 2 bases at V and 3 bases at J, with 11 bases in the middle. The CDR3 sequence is CASSQHGQANQPQHF. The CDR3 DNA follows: TGCGCCAGCAGCCAACATGGCCAGGCCAATCAGCCCCAGCATTTT.

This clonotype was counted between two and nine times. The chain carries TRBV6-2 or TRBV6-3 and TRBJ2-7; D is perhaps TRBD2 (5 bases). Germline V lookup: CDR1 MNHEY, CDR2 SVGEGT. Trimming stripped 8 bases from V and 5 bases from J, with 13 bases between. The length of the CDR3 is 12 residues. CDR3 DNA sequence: TGTGCCAGCTGGCGAGGGAACCACGAGCAGTACTTC. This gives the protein CASWRGNHEQYF.

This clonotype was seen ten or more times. The DNA for the CDR3 is TGTGCCAGCAGTACCGACAGGGGAATTGGCCGTGAGAACACTGAAGCTTTCTTT. Translating it yields CASSTDRGIGRENTEAFF. The rearrangement joins TRBV6-2 or TRBV6-3 to TRBJ1-1; TRBD1 agrees at 8 bases. Germline V gene sequence: CDR1 MNHEY, CDR2 SVGEGT. V lost 5 bases, J lost 1 base, and 15 bases stayed unmatched. This CDR3 contains 18 residues.

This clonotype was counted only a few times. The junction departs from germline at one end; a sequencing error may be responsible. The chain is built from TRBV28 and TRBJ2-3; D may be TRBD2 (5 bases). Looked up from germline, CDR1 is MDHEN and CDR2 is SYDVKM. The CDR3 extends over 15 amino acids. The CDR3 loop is CASSGSSMWTDTQYF. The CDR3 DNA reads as TGTGCGAGCAGTGGCTCTAGCATGTGGACAGATACGCAGTATTTT.

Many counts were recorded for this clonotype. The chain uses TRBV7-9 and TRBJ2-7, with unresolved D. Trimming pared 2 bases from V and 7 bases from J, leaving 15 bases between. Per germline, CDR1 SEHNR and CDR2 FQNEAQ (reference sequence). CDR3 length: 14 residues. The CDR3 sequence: CASSLPRTPQEQYF. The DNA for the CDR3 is TGTGCCAGCAGCTTACCTCGTACCCCCCAGGAGCAGTACTTC. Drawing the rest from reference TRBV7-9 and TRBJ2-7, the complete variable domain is DTGVSQNPRHKITKRGQNVTFRCDPISEHNRLYWYRQTLGQGPEFLTYFQNEAQLEKSRLLSDRFSAERPKGSFSTLEIQRTEQGDSAMYLCASSLPRTPQEQYFGPGTRLTVT.

The DNA of the CDR3 is TGTGCCAGCAGCCAAGCGAACCGGTTTAGCACAGATACGCAGTATTTT. This encodes CASSQANRFSTDTQYF. V is TRBV3-1 and J is TRBJ2-3; D gene unclear. V was shortened by 1 base and J by 0 bases, with 11 bases between the two germline ends. The CDR3 runs 16 residues. The germline V gene encodes CDR1 LGHDT and CDR2 YNNKEL (reference sequence).

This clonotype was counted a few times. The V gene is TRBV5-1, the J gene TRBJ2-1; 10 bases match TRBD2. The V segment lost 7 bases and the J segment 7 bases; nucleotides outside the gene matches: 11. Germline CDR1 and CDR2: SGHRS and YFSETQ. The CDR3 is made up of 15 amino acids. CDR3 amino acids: CASQILAGVGNEQFF. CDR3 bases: TGCGCCAGCCAGATCCTAGCGGGAGTAGGTAATGAGCAGTTCTTC. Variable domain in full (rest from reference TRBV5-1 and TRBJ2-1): KAGVTQTPRYLIKTRGQQVTLSCSPISGHRSVSWYQQTPGQGLQFLFEYFSETQRNKGNFPGRFSGRQFSNSRSEMNVSTLELGDSALYLCASQILAGVGNEQFFGPGTRLTVL.

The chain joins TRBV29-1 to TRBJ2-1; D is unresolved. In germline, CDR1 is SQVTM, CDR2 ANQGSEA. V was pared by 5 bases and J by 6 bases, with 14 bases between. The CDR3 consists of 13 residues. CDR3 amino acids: CSVFDPACNEQFF. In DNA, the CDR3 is TGCAGCGTTTTCGATCCAGCCTGCAATGAGCAGTTCTTC.

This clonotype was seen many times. This chain's CDR3 is CASSLVLAPTYEQYF. The CDR3 DNA reads TGTGCCAGCAGCTTGGTACTAGCGCCTACCTACGAGCAGTACTTC. V gene TRBV5-6 combines with J gene TRBJ2-7; 7 bases are shared with TRBD2. Germline-derived CDR1 and CDR2 are SGHDT and YYEEEE. The CDR3 consists of 15 residues. The V gene end was trimmed by 0 bases and the J gene end by 2 bases; junction bases not matched to a gene: 5.

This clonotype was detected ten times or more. The CDR3 protein is CSANPLAGSSGANVLTF. DNA for the CDR3: TGCAGTGCTAACCCACTAGCGGGCAGCTCTGGGGCCAACGTCCTGACTTTC. The rearrangement joins TRBV20-1 to TRBJ2-6; 9 bases are a match to TRBD2. The CDR3 is 17 residues long. Germline trimming cut 4 bases from V and 0 bases from J; bases unmatched to any gene: 7. Germline CDR1 is DFQATT and CDR2 is SNEGSKA (reference sequence).

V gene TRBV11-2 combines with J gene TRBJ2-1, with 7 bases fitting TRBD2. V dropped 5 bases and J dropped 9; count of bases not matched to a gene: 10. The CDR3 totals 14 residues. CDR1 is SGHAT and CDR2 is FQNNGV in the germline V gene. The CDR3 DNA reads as TGTGCCAGCAGCGTGATTACTAGCGAGACTGAGCAGTTCTTC. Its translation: CASSVITSETEQFF.